This T cell receptor beta chain was found in a study of blood T cell repertoires in COVID-19. Looking at the study overall: Acute and convalescent COVID-19 specimens originated in the United States, Italy and Spain. T cells, B-cell-depleted T cells, or PBMCs supplied cDNA or gDNA.

Method: immunoSEQ multiplex PCR; TCRdb's copy keeps in-frame clones and lacks some. Among about 120,000 clones listed, around 78% were seen once. The CDR3 loop spans 13 amino acids. Germline lookup yields CDR1 LNHDA and CDR2 SQIVND (reference sequence). Sequencing input: peripheral blood. The sequence was collected from a man between 65 and 85 years old with acute or convalescent COVID-19. The genes are TRBV19 and TRBJ2-3, with 9 bases identical to TRBD2. The DNA of the CDR3 is TGTGCTTCCCGCGGACTAGCGATAGATACGCAGTATTTT. Its protein product is CASRGLAIDTQYF.